The sequence of this TCR beta chain was determined in a study of shared clonotypes between healthy human individuals. Study summary: The donor pool was made up of two women and three men aged 18 to 49.

CD45RO-negative, CCR7-selected cells formed the naive CD8 fraction, which excluded terminally differentiated effector memory CD45RA+ cells. V was pared by 3 bases and J by 4 bases, with 10 bases between. CDR1 and CDR2 from the germline V gene are ENHRY and SYGVKD. CDR3 size: 14 residues. Regarding the study as a whole: Clonotypes shared by all four donors outscored non-shared clonotypes in generation probability. The study found roughly 5% of naive CD4 clonotypes shared across several donors.

About this clone: The target antigen is unknown.

TCRdb keeps only in-frame clones here, not all; method: immunoSEQ multiplex PCR. This sample has around 1.9 million clones, with more than 85% found just once. The chain is built from TRBV10-3 and TRBJ2-1; D remains unclear. This TCR was recovered from a man aged 18-30 years in good health. Some clones in this sample may be carry-over from other donors' samples. Sequenced sample: naive CD8+ T cells from PBMCs. The CDR3 region is CAISDSADYNEQFF. In DNA form, the CDR3 reads TGTGCCATCAGTGACTCGGCCGATTACAATGAGCAGTTCTTC.